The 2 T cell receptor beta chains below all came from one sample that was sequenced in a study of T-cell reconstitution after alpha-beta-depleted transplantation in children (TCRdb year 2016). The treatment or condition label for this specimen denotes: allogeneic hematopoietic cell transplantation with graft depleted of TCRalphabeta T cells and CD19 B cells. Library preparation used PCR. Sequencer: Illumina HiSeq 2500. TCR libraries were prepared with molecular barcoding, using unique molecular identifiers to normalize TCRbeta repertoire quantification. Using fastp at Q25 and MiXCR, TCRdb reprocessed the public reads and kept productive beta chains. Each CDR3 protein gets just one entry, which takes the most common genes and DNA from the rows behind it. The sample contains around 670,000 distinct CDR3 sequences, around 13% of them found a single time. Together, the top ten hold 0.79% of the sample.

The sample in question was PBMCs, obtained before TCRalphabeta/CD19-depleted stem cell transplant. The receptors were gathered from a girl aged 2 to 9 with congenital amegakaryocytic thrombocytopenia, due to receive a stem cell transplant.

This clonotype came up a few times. The CDR3 DNA is TGTGCCTCGTGGGGGGGGGAGAGCTACGAGCAGTACTTC. It codes for CASWGGESYEQYF. This chain joins TRBV10-3 and TRBJ2-7; 7 nucleotides line up with TRBD2. J gave up 3 bases and V 11 bases, and 10 bases lay outside the gene matches. The CDR3 totals 13 residues. Germline loops: CDR1 ENHRY, CDR2 SYGVKD.

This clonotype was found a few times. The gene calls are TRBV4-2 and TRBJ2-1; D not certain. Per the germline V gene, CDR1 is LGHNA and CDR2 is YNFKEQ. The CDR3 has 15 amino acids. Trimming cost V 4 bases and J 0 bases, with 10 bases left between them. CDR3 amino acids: CASSLKPSSYNEQFF. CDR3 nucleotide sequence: TGTGCCAGCAGCCTCAAGCCGAGCTCCTACAATGAGCAGTTCTTC.